The rows below give T cell receptor beta chains drawn from one sample of a study of T-cell memory formation after mild COVID-19. TCRdb called the 5' RACE reads again in MiXCR, with one record for every CDR3 protein. The data show around 430,000 distinct CDR3 sequences, with roughly 15% seen just once and roughly 21% held by the top ten. The sample taken for sequencing was PBMCs or a T cell subset sorted from them (not recorded which). Source of these receptors: a man aged 18 to 29 who had mild COVID-19 (a few samples of this study predate the infection). Cell type and time point are not known. Each CDR3 is given with its conserved first and last residue. D genes are given only for firm matches. Size is omitted from some rows. Given values are once, few, many or a class for expanded clones.

.	TRBV6-5	few	TRBJ2-4	TGTGCCAGCAGTTTCAGGACAGACAGACTAGCCAAAAACATTCAGTACTTC	CASSFRTDRLAKNIQYF
TRBD2	TRBV25-1	many	TRBJ2-7	TGTGCCAGCAGTGATACCCTAGCGGTCCTCTACGAGCAGTACTTC	CASSDTLAVLYEQYF
TRBD1	TRBV29-1	.	TRBJ2-2	TGCAGCGTGGTGGACAGGGCGGCCGGGGAGCTGTTTTTT	CSVVDRAAGELFF
.	TRBV19	.	TRBJ1-2	TGTGCCAGTAGTATCCTGGCATCAGATGGCTACACCTTC	CASSILASDGYTF
.	TRBV27	.	TRBJ2-2	TGTGCCAGCAACGTTGATAGGGGCAGAACCGGGGAGCTGTTTTTT	CASNVDRGRTGELFF
TRBD2	TRBV9	.	TRBJ2-3	TGTGCCAGCAGCGTAGAATCTAGCGGGTGGTCAGATACGCAGTATTTT	CASSVESSGWSDTQYF
.	TRBV28	.	TRBJ1-3	TGTGCCAGCAGGGTCGGGGGCCCCTCTGGAAACACCATATATTTT	CASRVGGPSGNTIYF
.	TRBV18	few	TRBJ2-3	TGTGCCAGCTCACACGGGGGGCAGGCAGATACGCAGTATTTT	CASSHGGQADTQYF
TRBD1	TRBV2	.	TRBJ2-2	TGTGCCAGCAAAGGACAGGGTTTACCCGGGGAGCTGTTTTTT	CASKGQGLPGELFF
TRBD1	TRBV19	many	TRBJ2-5	TGTGCCAGTAGTATAACAGGGGGCGGAGAGACCCAGTACTTC	CASSITGGGETQYF
.	TRBV6-9	.	TRBJ2-7	TGTGCCAGCAGTTACCCGGACAGAGTCACCTACGAGCAGTACTTC	CASSYPDRVTYEQYF
.	TRBV11-2	.	TRBJ2-5	TGTGCCAGCAGCTTATCCGGGGGAGCCTGGATCGCCCAGTACTTC	CASSLSGGAWIAQYF
.	TRBV12-3/TRBV12-4	many	TRBJ2-5	TGTGCCAGCAGTTTAGAGGGACTCCCACAAGAGACCCAGTACTTC	CASSLEGLPQETQYF
.	TRBV6-1	.	TRBJ2-1	TGTGCCAGCAGATTTGCGGGGTCCTCCTCCTACAATGAGCAGTTCTTC	CASRFAGSSSYNEQFF
TRBD1	TRBV4-3	few	TRBJ1-1	TGCGCCAGCAGCCAAGCCGGACAGGGAATGTCTGAAGCTTTCTTT	CASSQAGQGMSEAFF
.	TRBV27	few	TRBJ2-1	TGTGCCAGCAGTTTATTAACTCGAAGGGAGCAGTTCTTC	CASSLLTRREQFF
.	TRBV6-6	few	TRBJ2-3	TGTGCCAGCAGGATAGGGGGTGATACGCAGTATTTT	CASRIGGDTQYF
.	TRBV7-9	.	TRBJ2-7	TGTGCCAGCAGCCACCCCAGCACCTACGAGCAGTACTTC	CASSHPSTYEQYF
TRBD2	TRBV5-1	many	TRBJ2-2	TGCGCCAGCAGCTTGGCCGTTGCGGGGGGCGCCGGGGAGCTGTTTTTT	CASSLAVAGGAGELFF
.	TRBV12-3/TRBV12-4	few	TRBJ2-5	TGTGCCAGCCTGAAGGAGACAGAGACCCAGTACTTC	CASLKETETQYF
.	TRBV20-1	few	TRBJ2-1	TGCAGTGCTAGACCCCTTCGCGGGGAGCTCTACAATGAGCAGTTCTTC	CSARPLRGELYNEQFF
.	TRBV15	.	TRBJ2-1	TGTGCCACCAGCAGCCGATCCCCAGGGTTTGAGCAGTTCTTC	CATSSRSPGFEQFF
.	TRBV12-3/TRBV12-4	few	TRBJ2-4	TGTGCCAGCGCCGGTGGGGGAGCCAAAAACATTCAGTACTTC	CASAGGGAKNIQYF
.	TRBV9	.	TRBJ2-5	TGTGCCAGCAGCACGATCGGGGGCGCGGAGACCCAGTACTTC	CASSTIGGAETQYF
TRBD2	TRBV7-2	many	TRBJ2-1	TGTGCCAGCAGCCCCGGACTAGCGGGGAACAATGAGCAGTTCTTC	CASSPGLAGNNEQFF
.	TRBV6-5	.	TRBJ1-2	TGTGCCAGCAGTTCCCCAGGACACCTCTATGGCTACACCTTC	CASSSPGHLYGYTF
.	TRBV5-6	.	TRBJ1-5	TGTGCCAGCACCGAGGGGGGTCCGGTTTACAGCAATCAGCCCCAGCATTTT	CASTEGGPVYSNQPQHF
TRBD2	TRBV6-5	.	TRBJ2-1	TGTGCCAGCAGTTACGGGCGGGGGGACCACAATGAGCAGTTCTTC	CASSYGRGDHNEQFF
.	TRBV4-3	.	TRBJ2-7	TGCGCCAGCAGCCAAGATACAGGGTGGAGCTCCTACGAGCAGTACTTC	CASSQDTGWSSYEQYF
TRBD2	TRBV4-3	.	TRBJ2-4	TGCGCCAGCAGCCAAGACCGATTAGCGGGGGGTGGCATTCAGTACTTC	CASSQDRLAGGGIQYF
TRBD1	TRBV7-2	few	TRBJ1-5	TGTGCCAGCAGCTTCACAGGGGGGAACAATCAGCCCCAGCATTTT	CASSFTGGNNQPQHF
.	TRBV19	.	TRBJ1-1	TGTGCCAGTGGGACTGTCCTAGACACTGAAGCTTTCTTT	CASGTVLDTEAFF
TRBD1	TRBV7-9	few	TRBJ1-2	TGTGCCAGCAGCCCGACTTCAGGGGGCGGCTTTGGCTACACCTTC	CASSPTSGGGFGYTF
.	TRBV6-2/TRBV6-3	few	TRBJ1-5	TGTGCCGCTAGCGGTTGGGATCAGCCCCAGCATTTT	CAASGWDQPQHF
TRBD1	TRBV7-2	few	TRBJ1-3	TGTGCCAGCAGCCCCACAGGGGTCGGAAACACCATATATTTT	CASSPTGVGNTIYF
.	TRBV7-2	few	TRBJ1-5	TGTGCCAGCAGCTTAGAAAGTGGAGTTGGCCAGCCCCAGCATTTT	CASSLESGVGQPQHF
.	TRBV7-2	few	TRBJ1-2	TGTGCCAGCAGCGGGGGACTCCCGTCTAACTATGGCTACACCTTC	CASSGGLPSNYGYTF
.	TRBV7-9	many	TRBJ1-1	TGTGCCAGCAGCTGGTTAGGGGGGACTGAAGCTTTCTTT	CASSWLGGTEAFF
.	TRBV7-9	many	TRBJ1-1	TGTGCCAGCAGCTTAGATGGAGGTGCTGAAGCTTTCTTT	CASSLDGGAEAFF
.	TRBV15	.	TRBJ2-6	TGTGCCACCAGCAGAGCCCCTAGGGCAGGGTGGTCCTCTGGGGCCAACGTCCTGACTTTC	CATSRAPRAGWSSGANVLTF
.	TRBV4-1	.	TRBJ2-5	TGCGCCAGCAGCCAACGTTTGACCGCTCAAGAGACCCAGTACTTC	CASSQRLTAQETQYF
TRBD1	TRBV20-1	few	TRBJ1-6	TGCAGTGCAACGACAGGGGCATGGGGCACCCTCCACTTT	CSATTGAWGTLHF
.	TRBV4-2	.	TRBJ1-1	TGTGCCAGCAGCCAAGGAGGTAGGGATCGGACTGAAGCTTTCTTT	CASSQGGRDRTEAFF
.	TRBV27	few	TRBJ2-1	TGTGCCAGCAGATCGGGTAGGGAGTTCTACAATGAGCAGTTCTTC	CASRSGREFYNEQFF
.	TRBV24-1	few	TRBJ2-1	TGTGCCACCAGTGAGTCACAGGGTCTTGAGCAGTTCTTC	CATSESQGLEQFF
.	TRBV29-1	.	TRBJ2-1	TGCAGCGTTGATCGGGGGCCCTACAATGAGCAGTTCTTC	CSVDRGPYNEQFF
TRBD1	TRBV11-2	many	TRBJ2-3	TGTGCCAGCAGCCCTCGGACAGGGACTAGCACAGATACGCAGTATTTT	CASSPRTGTSTDTQYF
.	TRBV5-8	few	TRBJ2-6	TGTGCCAGCAGCGAAGCAGGGGTTGGGGCCAACGTCCTGACTTTC	CASSEAGVGANVLTF
.	TRBV15	few	TRBJ2-5	TGTGCCACCAGCAGGTGGGTTCAGCAGGGGCCAGAGACCCAGTACTTC	CATSRWVQQGPETQYF
TRBD1	TRBV20-1	few	TRBJ1-4	TGCAGTGCTAGCACGACAGGGCTTACGGAAAAACTGTTTTTT	CSASTTGLTEKLFF
.	TRBV25-1	.	TRBJ2-1	TGTGCCAGCAGTGTCCGGGGGGCGGGGTACAATGAGCAGTTCTTC	CASSVRGAGYNEQFF
TRBD2	TRBV10-3	.	TRBJ2-1	TGTGCCATCAGTGATCCTAGCGGTGGTATTGAGCAGTTCTTC	CAISDPSGGIEQFF
TRBD1	TRBV5-1	.	TRBJ2-3	TGCGCCAGCAGCACCGGAACAGGGGCAGTCACAGATACGCAGTATTTT	CASSTGTGAVTDTQYF
.	TRBV2	.	TRBJ1-5	TGTGCCAGCAGTGAAGAGAAAGTCCGGGACCAGCATTTT	CASSEEKVRDQHF
TRBD1	TRBV29-1	.	TRBJ2-2	TGCAGCGTGTCGACAGGGGATGGCGGGGAGCTGTTTTTT	CSVSTGDGGELFF
.	TRBV7-2	many	TRBJ2-3	TGTGCCAGCAGCTTAGGATGGGGCCTCACAGATACGCAGTATTTT	CASSLGWGLTDTQYF
.	TRBV6-5	.	TRBJ2-5	TGTGCCAGCAGTTCCTACGGGGAAGAGACCCAGTACTTC	CASSSYGEETQYF